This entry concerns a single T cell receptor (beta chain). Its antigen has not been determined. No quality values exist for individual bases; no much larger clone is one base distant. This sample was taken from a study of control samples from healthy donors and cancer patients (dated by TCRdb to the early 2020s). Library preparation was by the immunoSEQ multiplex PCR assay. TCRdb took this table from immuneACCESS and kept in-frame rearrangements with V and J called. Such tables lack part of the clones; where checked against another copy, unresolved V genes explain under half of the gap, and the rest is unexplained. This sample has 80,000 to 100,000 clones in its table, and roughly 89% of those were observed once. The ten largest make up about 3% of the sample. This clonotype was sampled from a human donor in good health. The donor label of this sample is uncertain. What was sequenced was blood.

The sequence in DNA is TGTGCCAGCAGTTTGAAGGCGAGGACTGAAGCTTTCTTT. It translates to CASSLKARTEAFF. Here the chain combines TRBV12-3 or TRBV12-4 and TRBJ1-1; the D gene assignment is ambiguous. Reading from cysteine to phenylalanine, the CDR3 counts 13 amino acids. Only the CDR3 DNA stays, 39 bases, in frame from base 1. V drops 3 bases and J drops 5 bases, leaving 10 bases in between.